These 30 T cell receptor beta chains were all obtained from the same sample, sequenced in a study of blood T cells in healthy people across ages. Primers used in a second PCR of roughly 6 to 11 cycles were a sample-barcoded 5' primer and a J-beta primer mix. One entry per CDR3 protein, called by TCRdb with MiXCR from the 5' RACE reads. Counted here are around 400,000 distinct CDR3 sequences, 45% to 60% occurring once; the ten biggest clones make up roughly 51%. The sample comprised blood. These receptor sequences come from a man between 60 and 75 years old in good health.

This clonotype occurred a few times. The chain links TRBV20-1 to TRBJ2-3; D might be TRBD2 (5 bases). Germline CDR1 DFQATT, CDR2 SNEGSKA (reference sequence). Trimming removed 0 bases from V and 8 bases from J, with 9 bases in between. The CDR3 contains 12 residues. CDR3 DNA sequence: TGCAGTGCTAGAGAAACGGGAACTACGCAGTATTTT. Residues: CSARETGTTQYF.

This chain's CDR3 is CASSPQRGNTEAFF. CDR3 DNA: TGTGCCAGCAGCCCCCAGAGGGGGAACACTGAAGCTTTCTTT. V is TRBV7-8 and J is TRBJ1-1; possible D gene TRBD1, 5 bases. The CDR3 runs 14 residues. Trimming took 5 bases from V and 1 from J, leaving 11 bases between them. Per germline, CDR1 SGHVS and CDR2 FQNEAQ.

This sequence joins TRBV29-1 and TRBJ2-5, with D perhaps matching TRBD1 (6 bases). The CDR3 runs 12 residues. Trimming left V 6 bases short and J 2 bases short, with 10 bases between. CDR1 is SQVTM, CDR2 ANQGSEA, per germline. The CDR3 nucleotides read TGCAGCGTCGTAGGGGGACAAGAGACCCAGTACTTC. Its translation: CSVVGGQETQYF.

This clonotype was recorded at least ten times. The chain uses TRBV7-9 and TRBJ2-1; no reliable D call. V was clipped by 1 base and J by 8 bases, with 6 bases between them. The germline CDR1 and CDR2 sequences are SEHNR and FQNEAQ (reference sequence). The CDR3 sequence is 12 residues long. The CDR3: CASSLERDEQFF. In DNA form, the CDR3 reads TGTGCCAGCAGCTTAGAAAGGGATGAGCAGTTCTTC.

This clonotype was observed a single time. The gene calls are TRBV5-1 and TRBJ2-1; a possible D gene is TRBD2 (6 bases). The germline gives CDR1 SGHRS, CDR2 YFSETQ. The CDR3 has 15 residues. V shed 4 bases and J shed 2 bases, with 13 bases lying between them. In DNA, the CDR3 is TGCGCCAGCAGCCAGGGACTTCTTACCTACAATGAGCAGTTCTTC. Its translation: CASSQGLLTYNEQFF.

The sample holds a few counts of this clonotype. It may be a read error: a sequence one base away is much more abundant. The CDR3 DNA reads as TGTGCCAGCAGTTTTGGACTGTACAATGAGCAGTACTTC. It codes for CASSFGLYNEQYF. The rearrangement joins TRBV27 to TRBJ2-5; D may be TRBD2 (5 bases). V gave up 3 bases and J gave up 11 bases, with 16 bases separating them. The germline gives CDR1 MNHEY, CDR2 SMNVEV (reference sequence). The CDR3 loop spans 13 amino acids.

This clonotype turned up a few times. The chain combines TRBV28 with TRBJ2-4; 12 bases are a match to TRBD1. Trimming took 2 bases from V and 1 from J; bases not matched to a gene: 6. CDR3 length: 18 residues. Looked up from germline, CDR1 is MDHEN and CDR2 is SYDVKM. CDR3 DNA sequence: TGTGCCAGCAGTTTAGGGACAGGGGGCGTGTCGGCCAAAAACATTCAGTACTTC. It yields the protein CASSLGTGGVSAKNIQYF.

A word on this clonotype: This could be a read error, since a much larger clone is one nucleotide away. The CDR3 is CTSSLAADQDTQYF. The CDR3 bases are TGCACCAGCAGCTTGGCGGCGGACCAAGATACGCAGTATTTT. The V call is TRBV5-1, the J call TRBJ2-3; D remains unclear. Looked up from germline, CDR1 is SGHRS and CDR2 is YFSETQ. This CDR3 has 14 amino acids.

The CDR3 coding sequence is TGTGCCAGCAGGAGCCCAACAGGTGGCTCCTACGAGCAGTACTTC. Its translation: CASRSPTGGSYEQYF. The chain carries TRBV27 and TRBJ2-7, with TRBD1 as a possible D gene (5 bases). The CDR3 length is 15 residues. V was cut by 6 bases and J by 0 bases, with 15 bases left in between. The germline V gene encodes CDR1 MNHEY and CDR2 SMNVEV (reference sequence).

Comments on this clonotype: One end of the junction varies from germline; a read error may be responsible. This chain's CDR3 is CANSEVGPSGGGGYTF. The CDR3 region has the DNA TGTGCCAACAGTGAAGTTGGCCCATCAGGGGGCGGAGGCTACACCTTC. The genes are TRBV2 and TRBJ1-2; 8 nucleotides match TRBD1. The CDR3 sequence is 16 residues long. Germline CDR1 is SNHLY and CDR2 is FYNNEI.

This clonotype has a handful of counts. The J gene is TRBJ2-7, the V gene TRBV5-1; D is uncertain. The CDR3 extends over 14 amino acids. Germline V gene lookup returns CDR1 SGHRS and CDR2 YFSETQ. Trimming stripped 4 bases from V and 0 bases from J, with 11 bases between. The chain's CDR3 is CASSPGGNSYEQYF. CDR3 DNA: TGCGCCAGCAGCCCCGGTGGGAACTCCTACGAGCAGTACTTC.

The CDR3 nucleotides are TGTGCCAGCAGCCTCGGACTAGCGGAGTACAATGAGCAGTTCTTC. This sequence encodes CASSLGLAEYNEQFF. The chain couples TRBV3-1 to TRBJ2-1; 10 bases match TRBD2. The CDR3 has 15 residues. J was trimmed by 4 bases and V by 4 bases; bases with no gene match: 4. Germline V gene sequence: CDR1 LGHDT, CDR2 YNNKEL (reference sequence).

The chain joins TRBV20-1 to TRBJ2-1, with D possibly being TRBD1 or TRBD2 (6 bases each). Trimming removed 6 bases from V and 4 bases from J, with 16 bases in between. Germline-derived CDR1 and CDR2 are DFQATT and SNEGSKA (reference sequence). The CDR3 length is 14 residues. Here the CDR3 DNA reads TGCAGTGCGGCGGGGCTCCAGGGGTACAATGAGCAGTTCTTC. It codes for CSAAGLQGYNEQFF.

Worth noting for this clonotype: Possible read error: a much larger clone is one base away. The V call is TRBV14, the J call TRBJ2-1; TRBD1 matches 8 bases. CDR3 size: 16 residues. Looked up from germline, CDR1 is SGHDN and CDR2 is FVKESK. The CDR3 region has the DNA TGTGCCGGCAGCCATGACAGGGGCCGGATTGTCAATGAGCAGTTCTTC. Its translation is CAGSHDRGRIVNEQFF.

V is TRBV5-1 and J is TRBJ2-3; 11 nucleotides agree with TRBD2. Germline V gene data show CDR1 as SGHRS and CDR2 as YFSETQ. V lost 2 bases and J lost 4; bases outside the gene matches: 12. This CDR3 has 18 amino acids. The CDR3 nucleotides read TGCGCCAGCAGCTTTACTACTAGCGGGAGAAACCGGGCAGATACGCAGTATTTT. It specifies CASSFTTSGRNRADTQYF.

V gene TRBV29-1 combines with J gene TRBJ2-7, with TRBD2 identical over 15 bases. J lost 7 bases, V lost 7 bases, and 17 bases had no gene match. Germline CDR1 and CDR2: SQVTM and ANQGSEA. The CDR3 has 17 amino acids. For the CDR3, the DNA is TGCAGCGGGACTAGCGGGAGGGCCGGGCGAACCTACAATGAGCAGTACTTC. This gives the protein CSGTSGRAGRTYNEQYF.

A few counts support this clonotype. This CDR3 is CASSVGGRYQETQYF. In nucleotides, the CDR3 is TGTGCCAGCAGTGTTGGGGGACGATACCAAGAGACCCAGTACTTC. The chain combines TRBV2 with TRBJ2-5; D tentatively fits TRBD1 or TRBD2 (5 bases each). CDR1 and CDR2 from the germline V gene are SNHLY and FYNNEI. The V and J ends lost 4 bases and 0 bases respectively, with 12 bases between them. This CDR3 is 15 amino acids long.

This chain joins TRBV6-6 and TRBJ2-5, with a possible D match to TRBD2 (5 bases). Per the germline V gene, CDR1 is MNHNY and CDR2 is SVGAGI (reference sequence). The CDR3 spans 14 residues. Trimming cost V 10 bases and J 1 base, with 16 bases left between them. The CDR3 sequence: CATTRGPPQETQYF. Here the CDR3 DNA reads TGTGCCACCACAAGAGGGCCCCCCCAAGAGACCCAGTACTTC.

Comments on this clonotype: This may be a read error: a much more frequent sequence differs by one nucleotide. The chain joins TRBV11-2 to TRBJ2-3, with a weak D call TRBD2 (6 bases). The CDR3 loop spans 14 amino acids. Germline V gene sequence: CDR1 SGHAT, CDR2 FQNNGV. The V end lost 4 bases, the J end lost 6 bases, and 14 bases lay between the germline ends. This CDR3 is CASSCTGAGDTQYF. DNA of the CDR3: TGTGCCAGCAGCTGTACGGGAGCTGGGGATACGCAGTATTTT.

A few counts support this clonotype. J is TRBJ1-6 and V is TRBV6-5; TRBD1 agrees at 7 bases. Germline V CDR1 and CDR2: MNHEY, SVGAGI. The ends lost 6 bases at V and 7 bases at J; junction bases unmatched: 12. The length of the CDR3 is 16 residues. The CDR3: CASRGRRDSSNSPLHF. DNA of the CDR3: TGTGCCAGCAGAGGCCGCCGGGACAGCTCAAATTCACCCCTCCACTTT.

The chain recombines TRBV28 with TRBJ2-7, with unresolved D. CDR3 length: 12 amino acids. Germline-derived CDR1 and CDR2 are MDHEN and SYDVKM. Trimming shortened V by 7 bases and J by 2 bases, and 9 bases separated the two germline ends. The CDR3 is CASNPGPYEQYF. For the CDR3, the DNA is TGTGCCAGCAACCCCGGACCCTACGAGCAGTACTTC.

This chain joins TRBV5-5 and TRBJ2-5, with D maybe TRBD1 (5 bases). Trimming took 2 bases from V and 6 from J, leaving 8 bases between them. The CDR3 loop spans 12 amino acids. Germline loops: CDR1 SGHKS, CDR2 YYEKEE (reference sequence). The CDR3 sequence: CASSLAGKTQYF. CDR3 nucleotide sequence: TGTGCCAGCAGCTTAGCAGGGAAGACCCAGTACTTC.

The V gene is TRBV6-1, the J gene TRBJ1-2, with no clear D. Trimming took 8 bases from V and 2 from J, leaving 9 bases between them. The CDR3 is 12 residues long. CDR1 is MNHNS and CDR2 is SASEGT in the germline V gene. CDR3 DNA: TGTGCCAGCTCAAATGGAAACTATGGCTACACCTTC. It yields the protein CASSNGNYGYTF.

V usage is TRBV29-1 and J usage is TRBJ2-3; 8 bases align to TRBD1. The CDR3 contains 15 residues. Germline CDR1 reads SQVTM; CDR2 reads ANQGSEA. The chain's CDR3 is CGIGAGQGLTDTQYF. CDR3 bases: TGCGGCATTGGCGCCGGACAGGGCCTCACAGATACGCAGTATTTT.

As DNA, the CDR3 is TGTGCCAGCAGCTTAGTATGGGTAGGCATATCCTACAATGAGCAGTACTTC. It codes for CASSLVWVGISYNEQYF. The J gene is TRBJ2-5, the V gene TRBV7-2, with D unresolved. V dropped 1 base and J dropped 11 bases, with 26 bases sitting between them. This CDR3 is 17 amino acids long. CDR1 and CDR2 from the germline V gene are SGHTA and FQGNSA. Based on the CDR3 plus reference TRBV7-2 and TRBJ2-5, the full variable domain is GAGVSQSPSNKVTEKGKDVELRCDPISGHTALYWYRQSLGQGLEFLIYFQGNSAPDKSGLPSDRFSAERTGGSVSTLTIQRTQQEDSAVYLCASSLVWVGISYNEQYFGPGTRLLVL.

The sample holds a few counts of this clonotype. V usage is TRBV7-2 and J usage is TRBJ2-5, with TRBD2 matching over 11 bases. The CDR3 is 17 amino acids. The trim removed 4 bases at V and 4 bases at J, leaving 11 bases unmatched. Per the germline V gene, CDR1 is SGHTA and CDR2 is FQGNSA. The CDR3 is CASSSLAGGPGGETQYF. For the CDR3, the DNA is TGTGCCAGCAGCTCCTTAGCGGGAGGGCCGGGCGGAGAGACCCAGTACTTC.

The chain joins TRBV6-2 or TRBV6-3 to TRBJ2-7; D is unclear. The CDR3 length is 14 residues. The V end lost 6 bases, the J end lost 3 bases, and 15 bases lay between the germline ends. From germline, CDR1 is MNHEY and CDR2 SVGEGT. The DNA for the CDR3 is TGTGCCAGCAGCCTCCGGGTGCAGGACTACGAGCAGTACTTC. Translating gives CASSLRVQDYEQYF.

This clonotype was recorded a few times. The rearrangement uses TRBV5-6 and TRBJ1-1; possible D gene TRBD1, 6 bases. Germline-derived CDR1 and CDR2 are SGHDT and YYEEEE. The CDR3 extends over 16 amino acids. V was shortened by 4 bases and J by 1 base, with 17 bases between the two germline ends. CDR3 loop: CASSQTGGWGNTEAFF. DNA for the CDR3: TGTGCCAGCAGCCAAACGGGGGGCTGGGGGAACACTGAAGCTTTCTTT.

The gene calls are TRBV20-1 and TRBJ2-5; TRBD1 agrees at 9 bases. Germline CDR1 reads DFQATT; CDR2 reads SNEGSKA (reference sequence). The CDR3 runs to 16 residues. V was pared by 3 bases and J by 2 bases, with 10 bases of the junction left unmatched. In DNA form, the CDR3 reads TGCAGTGCTAGCCTACCGGGACAGGGAGGACAAGAGACCCAGTACTTC. Translation gives CSASLPGQGGQETQYF.

This clonotype was counted a few times. The chain is built from TRBV10-3 and TRBJ2-7; TRBD1 is a possible D gene (7 bases). With 10 bases removed from V and 7 bases from J, the gap between germline ends came to 17 bases. CDR1 is ENHRY, CDR2 SYGVKD, per germline. The CDR3 consists of 12 residues. The CDR3 DNA is TGTGCCACCCGGGGGACAGACAGGGAGCAGTACTTC. It specifies CATRGTDREQYF.